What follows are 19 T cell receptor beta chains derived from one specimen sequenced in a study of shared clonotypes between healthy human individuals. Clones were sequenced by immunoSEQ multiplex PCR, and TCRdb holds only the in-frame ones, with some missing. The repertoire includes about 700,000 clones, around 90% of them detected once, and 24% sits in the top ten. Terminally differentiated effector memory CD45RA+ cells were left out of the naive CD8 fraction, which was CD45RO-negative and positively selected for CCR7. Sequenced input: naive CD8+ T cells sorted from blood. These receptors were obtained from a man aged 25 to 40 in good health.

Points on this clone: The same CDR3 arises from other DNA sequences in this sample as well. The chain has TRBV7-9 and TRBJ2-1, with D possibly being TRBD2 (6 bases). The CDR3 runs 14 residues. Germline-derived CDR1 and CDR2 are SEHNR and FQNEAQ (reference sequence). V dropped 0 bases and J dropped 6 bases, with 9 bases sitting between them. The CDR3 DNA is TGTGCCAGCAGCTTAGCATCCGGGAGCAATGAGCAGTTCTTC. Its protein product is CASSLASGSNEQFF.

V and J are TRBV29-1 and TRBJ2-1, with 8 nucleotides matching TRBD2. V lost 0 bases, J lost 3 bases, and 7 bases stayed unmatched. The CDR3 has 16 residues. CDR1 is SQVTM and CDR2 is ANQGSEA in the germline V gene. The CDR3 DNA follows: TGCAGCGTTGAAGAAGGGAGTAGCGGGATCTACAATGAGCAGTTCTTC. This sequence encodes CSVEEGSSGIYNEQFF.

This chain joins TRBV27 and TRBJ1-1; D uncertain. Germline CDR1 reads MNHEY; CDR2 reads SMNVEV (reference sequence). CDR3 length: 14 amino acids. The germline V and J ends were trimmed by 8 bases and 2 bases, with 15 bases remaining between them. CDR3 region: CASGVRSSNTEAFF. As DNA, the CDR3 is TGTGCCAGCGGTGTACGGAGTTCTAACACTGAAGCTTTCTTT.

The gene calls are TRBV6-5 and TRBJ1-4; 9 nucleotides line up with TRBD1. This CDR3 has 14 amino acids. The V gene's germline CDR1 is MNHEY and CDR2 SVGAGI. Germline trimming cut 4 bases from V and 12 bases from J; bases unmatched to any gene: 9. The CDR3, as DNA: TGTGCCAGCAGTTCCCACAGGGGGCGGTTAGAACTGTTTTTT. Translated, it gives CASSSHRGRLELFF.

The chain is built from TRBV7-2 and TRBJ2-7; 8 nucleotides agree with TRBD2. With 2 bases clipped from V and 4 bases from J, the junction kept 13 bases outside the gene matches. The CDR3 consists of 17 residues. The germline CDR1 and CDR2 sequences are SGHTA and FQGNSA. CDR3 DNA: TGTGCCAGCAGCTTAACGGGTTTGGGCGGGACTAGTTACGAGCAGTACTTC. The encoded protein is CASSLTGLGGTSYEQYF.

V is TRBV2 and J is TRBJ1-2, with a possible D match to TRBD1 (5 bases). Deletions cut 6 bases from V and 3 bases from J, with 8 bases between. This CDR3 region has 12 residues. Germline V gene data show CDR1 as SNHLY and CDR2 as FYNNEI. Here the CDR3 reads CASSGHDYGYTF. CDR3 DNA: TGTGCCAGCAGCGGACACGACTATGGCTACACCTTC.

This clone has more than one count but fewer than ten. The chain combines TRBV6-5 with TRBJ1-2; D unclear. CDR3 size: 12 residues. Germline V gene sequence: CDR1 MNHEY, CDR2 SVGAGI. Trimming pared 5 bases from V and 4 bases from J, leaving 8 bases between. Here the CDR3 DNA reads TGTGCCAGCAGTGGACTTACCTATGGCTACACCTTC. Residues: CASSGLTYGYTF.

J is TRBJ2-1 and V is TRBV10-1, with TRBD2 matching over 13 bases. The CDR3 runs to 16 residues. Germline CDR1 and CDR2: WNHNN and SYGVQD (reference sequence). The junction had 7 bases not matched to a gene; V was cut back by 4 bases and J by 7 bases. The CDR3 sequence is CASSGEGLAGDNEQFF. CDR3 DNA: TGCGCCAGCAGTGGGGAAGGACTAGCGGGAGATAATGAGCAGTTCTTC.

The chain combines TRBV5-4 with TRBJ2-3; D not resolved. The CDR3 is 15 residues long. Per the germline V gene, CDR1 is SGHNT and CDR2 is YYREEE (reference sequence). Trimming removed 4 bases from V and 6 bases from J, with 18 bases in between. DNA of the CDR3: TGTGCCAGCAGCGGAGATGCGGCCCCGCGGGATACGCAGTATTTT. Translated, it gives CASSGDAAPRDTQYF.

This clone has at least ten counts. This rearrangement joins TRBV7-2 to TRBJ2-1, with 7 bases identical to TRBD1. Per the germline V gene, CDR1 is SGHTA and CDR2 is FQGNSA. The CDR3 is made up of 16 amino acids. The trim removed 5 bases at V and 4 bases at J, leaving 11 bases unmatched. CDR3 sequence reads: CASSIFTGTAYNEQFF. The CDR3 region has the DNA TGTGCCAGCAGCATATTCACCGGGACAGCATACAATGAGCAGTTCTTC.

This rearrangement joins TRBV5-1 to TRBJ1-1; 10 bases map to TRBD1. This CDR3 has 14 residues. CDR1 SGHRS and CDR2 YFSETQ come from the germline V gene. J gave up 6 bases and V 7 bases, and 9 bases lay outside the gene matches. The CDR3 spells CASSVGTGESEAFF. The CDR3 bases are TGCGCCAGCTCTGTAGGGACAGGGGAGTCTGAAGCTTTCTTT.

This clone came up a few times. The CDR3 nucleotides are TGTGCCAGCCAGGGGAGGGGATTCTATGGCTACACCTTC. Amino acid sequence: CASQGRGFYGYTF. The chain is built from TRBV2 and TRBJ1-2, with D perhaps TRBD1 (6 bases). V lost 8 bases, J lost 4 bases, and 14 bases lay in between. The CDR3 runs 13 residues. Germline V gene sequence: CDR1 SNHLY, CDR2 FYNNEI.

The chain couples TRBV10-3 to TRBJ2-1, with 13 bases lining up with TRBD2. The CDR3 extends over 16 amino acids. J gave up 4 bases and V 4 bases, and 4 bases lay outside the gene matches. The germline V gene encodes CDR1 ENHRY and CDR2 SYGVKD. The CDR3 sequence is CAISAGTSGTYNEQFF. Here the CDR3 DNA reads TGTGCCATCAGTGCGGGGACTAGCGGGACGTACAATGAGCAGTTCTTC.

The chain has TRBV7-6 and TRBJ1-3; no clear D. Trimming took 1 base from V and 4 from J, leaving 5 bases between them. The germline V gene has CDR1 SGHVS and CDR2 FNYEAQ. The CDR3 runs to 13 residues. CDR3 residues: CASSLGLGNTIYF. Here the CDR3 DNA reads TGTGCCAGCAGCTTAGGACTCGGAAACACCATATATTTT.

The chain's CDR3 is CATSSPWGVTGSGEQYF. As DNA, the CDR3 is TGTGCCACCAGCTCCCCTTGGGGGGTGACGGGGTCGGGTGAGCAGTACTTC. The chain carries TRBV15 and TRBJ2-5, with D maybe TRBD2 (6 bases). Germline CDR1 and CDR2: LNHNV and YYDKDF (reference sequence). The CDR3 length is 17 residues. The V gene lost 5 bases and the J gene lost 11 bases, with 30 bases spanning the gap.

CDR3 nucleotide sequence: TGTGCCAGCAGTTACTCGAGTGTGGCGGATGGCTACACCTTC. Its protein product is CASSYSSVADGYTF. The chain carries TRBV6-5 and TRBJ1-2; no firm D call. The V gene's germline CDR1 is MNHEY and CDR2 SVGAGI. V was clipped by 0 bases and J by 6 bases, with 11 bases between them. This CDR3 contains 14 residues.

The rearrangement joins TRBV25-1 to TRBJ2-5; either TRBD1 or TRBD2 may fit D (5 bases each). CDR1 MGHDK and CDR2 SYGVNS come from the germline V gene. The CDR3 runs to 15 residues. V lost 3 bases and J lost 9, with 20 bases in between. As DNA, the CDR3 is TGTGCCAGCAGTGATTCCCGGGACCCCGTGGGGGCCCAGTACTTC. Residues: CASSDSRDPVGAQYF.

CDR3 coding DNA: TGTGCCAGCAGTTCCCGGACTAGCGGGGCCGTTAACAATGAGCAGTTCTTC. This gives the protein CASSSRTSGAVNNEQFF. The chain has TRBV28 and TRBJ2-1; TRBD2 aligns across 12 bases. Per germline, CDR1 MDHEN and CDR2 SYDVKM. Unmatched junction bases numbered 9, after V lost 4 bases and J lost 5 bases. The CDR3 length is 17 residues. The variable domain in full, completed from reference TRBV28 and TRBJ2-1, reads DVKVTQSSRYLVKRTGEKVFLECVQDMDHENMFWYRQDPGLGLRLIYFSYDVKMKEKGDIPEGYSVSREKKERFSLILESASTNQTSMYLCASSSRTSGAVNNEQFFGPGTRLTVL.

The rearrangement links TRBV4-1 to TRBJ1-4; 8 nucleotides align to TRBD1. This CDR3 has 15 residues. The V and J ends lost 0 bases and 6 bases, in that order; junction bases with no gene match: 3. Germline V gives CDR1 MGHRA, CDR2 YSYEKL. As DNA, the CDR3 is TGCGCCAGCAGCCAAGAAAGACAGGGGTATGAAAAACTGTTTTTT. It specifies CASSQERQGYEKLFF.